Described below is a single T cell receptor beta chain sequence and its context. Antigen unknown. This entry belongs to a study of T cell responses to AZD1222 COVID-19 vaccine. Profiled with immunoSEQ multiplex PCR; TCRdb holds only in-frame clones, not every one. There are about 120,000 clones in the sample; about 90% occur only once, and roughly 15% lies in the top ten. The germline V and J ends were trimmed by 3 bases and 5 bases, with 5 bases remaining between them. This CDR3 is 11 amino acids long. The germline V gene encodes CDR1 SGHDT and CDR2 YYEEEE. Analyses pooled second doses at about 4 or about 12 weeks. Whole-study findings and limits: Reports indicate that nearly half of spike-specific TCRs are directed at unmutated variant regions. The number of AZD1222 recipients seropositive at baseline was only 6 or 7. In a largely white British group with more females than males, clonal diversity was possibly underestimated.

The material sequenced was peripheral blood, taken 28 days after the second AZD1222 dose. This chain uses TRBV5-6 with TRBJ2-5; D not certain. This receptor was obtained from an adult who received the AZD1222 COVID-19 vaccine. The CDR3 loop is CASSSAETQYF. In DNA form, the CDR3 reads TGTGCCAGCAGCTCCGCTGAGACCCAGTACTTC.